The sequence of this TCR beta chain was determined in a study of blood T cell repertoires in COVID-19. The table came from immunoSEQ multiplex PCR; TCRdb's copy has only in-frame clones and leaves some out. Here the sample spans fewer than 350,000 clones, about 88% being singletons. Germline trimming cut 7 bases from V and 1 base from J; bases unmatched to any gene: 21. The CDR3 runs 19 residues. From germline, CDR1 is SNHLY and CDR2 FYNNEI. The TCR originated in a woman in her 30s who had been exposed to COVID-19. What was sequenced was PBMCs or T cells enriched from blood (not recorded which). V and J are TRBV2 and TRBJ2-7; TRBD2 matches 8 bases. Here the CDR3 reads CASTSPPAGEKFWSYEQYF. CDR3 DNA sequence: TGTGCCAGCACCTCTCCCCCAGCGGGAGAAAAATTCTGGTCCTACGAGCAGTACTTC.